Here is one TCR beta chain with its context. Antigen: not known. The assay was immunoSEQ multiplex PCR, and TCRdb's table has in-frame clones only and misses some. The table lists some 70,000 clones, around four fifths of them singletons. The sample originates from a study of OX40 agonist ivuxolimab in advanced cancers. Study-level results: What antigens the expanded peripheral T cells recognized was never established. CD8+ T cells (on average) carried more expanded clones than CD4+ T cells. The study found among the lowest clonal expansion in partial responders at 0.1-3.0 mg/kg. Nonresponders included some who also had low normalized T-cell clonal expansion.

Germline V lookup: CDR1 LNHNV, CDR2 YYDKDF (reference sequence). The CDR3 runs 18 residues. V shed 4 bases and J 0 bases; nucleotides not matched to a gene: 7. This chain uses TRBV15 with TRBJ2-6, with TRBD1 matching over 9 bases. The receptor was derived from an adult with an advanced solid tumor such as melanoma, head and neck, liver or kidney cancer. The sequencing here drew on CD4+ or CD8+ T cells sorted from blood, taken in a trial of the OX40 agonist ivuxolimab. In nucleotides, the CDR3 is TGTGCCACCAGCATATCCGGGACAGGGTACTCTGGGGCCAACGTCCTGACTTTC. Its protein product is CATSISGTGYSGANVLTF.